One T cell receptor (beta chain) is described in this entry. Roughly 0.5 to 1 ug RNA was reverse transcribed with random hexamers. TCRdb re-analysed the immunoSEQ multiplex PCR reads in MiXCR, keeping a single row per CDR3 protein. This table has around 280,000 distinct CDR3 sequences, more than 75% appearing once. Trimming took 4 bases from V and 5 from J, leaving 12 bases between them. CDR1 is MNHEY and CDR2 is SMNVEV in the germline V gene (reference sequence). This CDR3 region has 14 residues. This sample is drawn from a study of CD8 T cells in Susac syndrome. The specimen was CD8+ T cells from PBMCs. V and J are TRBV27 and TRBJ2-1, with D hard to call. This receptor was identified in a human donor with multiple sclerosis. The CDR3 is CASSSEIPHNEQFF. The CDR3 region has the DNA TGTGCCAGCAGTTCTGAGATCCCCCACAATGAGCAGTTCTTC.